Shown below are 16 T cell receptor beta chains from a single sample sequenced in a study of OX40 agonist ivuxolimab in advanced cancers. The assay was immunoSEQ multiplex PCR, and TCRdb's table has in-frame clones only and misses some. The sample records tens of thousands of clones, 85% to 90% being singletons. This specimen consisted of CD4+ or CD8+ T cells sorted from blood, obtained in a trial of the OX40 agonist ivuxolimab. The receptors come from an adult with an advanced solid tumor such as melanoma, head and neck, liver or kidney cancer.

The V and J genes are TRBV4-2 and TRBJ1-2; 7 bases are shared with TRBD1. This CDR3 comprises 14 residues. Germline values: CDR1 LGHNA, CDR2 YNFKEQ. The ends lost 4 bases at V and 4 bases at J; junction bases unmatched: 6. This CDR3 is CASSPPDRVYGYTF. CDR3 DNA: TGTGCCAGCAGCCCTCCCGACAGGGTCTATGGCTACACCTTC.

This clone was observed a handful of times. J is TRBJ1-6 and V is TRBV6-1, with D perhaps matching TRBD1 (6 bases). Germline V CDR1 and CDR2: MNHNS, SASEGT. With 3 bases removed from V and 7 bases from J, the gap between germline ends came to 10 bases. This CDR3 spans 14 amino acids. The CDR3 nucleotides read TGTGCCAGCAGTGACGACAGGAGAAATTCACCCCTCCACTTT. Amino acids: CASSDDRRNSPLHF.

In its sample, this clone was seen once. The chain combines TRBV5-1 with TRBJ2-3, with TRBD2 identical over 11 bases. Per the germline V gene, CDR1 is SGHRS and CDR2 is YFSETQ. The J segment lost 1 base and the V segment lost 4 bases, leaving 5 bases of the junction unmatched. This CDR3 is built from 16 residues. The CDR3, as DNA: TGCGCCAGCAGCATAGCGGGGGGGCCAGGCACAGATACGCAGTATTTT. It encodes CASSIAGGPGTDTQYF.

This clone was counted once. The rearrangement joins TRBV25-1 to TRBJ2-5; D unresolved. The CDR3 runs to 12 residues. Germline CDR1 is MGHDK and CDR2 is SYGVNS. The V end lost 4 bases, the J end lost 5 bases, and 8 bases lay between the germline ends. CDR3 sequence: CASSVARETQYF. For the CDR3, the DNA is TGTGCCAGCAGTGTGGCCCGGGAGACCCAGTACTTC.

A remark on this clone: The junction and the germline gene differ at one end; a read error may be behind it. This rearrangement joins TRBV7-7 to TRBJ2-1, with a weak D call TRBD1 (6 bases). Germline CDR1 and CDR2: SSHAT and FNYEAQ (reference sequence). This CDR3 spans 15 amino acids. CDR3 region: CASSPAGDGVDEQFF. The CDR3 region has the DNA TGTGCTAGCAGCCCGGCAGGGGATGGGGTCGATGAGCAGTTCTTC.

This clone was seen a few times. CDR3 residues: CASSLNRGPGTNEKLFF. Written as DNA, the CDR3 is TGTGCCAGCAGCTTAAATCGGGGGCCAGGGACTAATGAAAAACTGTTTTTT. The V gene is TRBV7-6, the J gene TRBJ1-4, with TRBD1 as a possible D gene (6 bases). The V gene's germline CDR1 is SGHVS and CDR2 FNYEAQ. V was trimmed by 2 bases and J by 2 bases, leaving 15 bases between them. The CDR3 extends over 17 amino acids.

This chain joins TRBV9 and TRBJ1-4; no clear D. The V gene lost 4 bases and the J gene lost 7 bases, with 17 bases spanning the gap. Germline CDR1 and CDR2: SGDLS and YYNGEE. The CDR3 sequence is 15 residues long. The CDR3 sequence: CASSPLPEGGEKLFF. CDR3 DNA sequence: TGTGCCAGCAGCCCCTTGCCAGAGGGAGGTGAAAAACTGTTTTTT. Variable domain in full (rest from reference TRBV9 and TRBJ1-4): DSGVTQTPKHLITATGQRVTLRCSPRSGDLSVYWYQQSLDQGLQFLIQYYNGEERAKGNILERFSAQQFPDLHSELNLSSLELGDSALYFCASSPLPEGGEKLFFGSGTQLSVL.

The chain combines TRBV18 with TRBJ2-1; D tentatively fits TRBD1 or TRBD2 (5 bases each). In germline, CDR1 is KGHSH, CDR2 LQKENI. V gave up 6 bases and J gave up 1 base, with 13 bases separating them. The CDR3 consists of 15 residues. The CDR3 region is CASSGDGFSYNEQFF. The DNA for the CDR3 is TGTGCCAGCTCGGGGGACGGATTTTCCTACAATGAGCAGTTCTTC.

The rearrangement links TRBV9 to TRBJ2-1; 11 nucleotides align to TRBD2. The ends lost 4 bases at V and 6 bases at J; junction bases unmatched: 12. Germline CDR1 is SGDLS and CDR2 is YYNGEE. The CDR3 has 17 amino acids. CDR3 in amino acids: CASSPVAGGPLGNEQFF. The CDR3 nucleotides read TGTGCCAGCAGCCCTGTAGCGGGGGGGCCCCTAGGCAATGAGCAGTTCTTC. Drawing the rest from reference TRBV9 and TRBJ2-1, the complete variable domain is DSGVTQTPKHLITATGQRVTLRCSPRSGDLSVYWYQQSLDQGLQFLIQYYNGEERAKGNILERFSAQQFPDLHSELNLSSLELGDSALYFCASSPVAGGPLGNEQFFGPGTRLTVL.

This chain uses TRBV6-4 with TRBJ2-2; 12 bases fit TRBD2. Trimming cost V 6 bases and J 4 bases; bases outside gene matches: 3. The CDR3 consists of 15 residues. The germline V gene has CDR1 MRHNA and CDR2 SNTAGT. The CDR3 nucleotides read TGTGCCAGCAGACAACTAGCGGGGGGCACCGGGGAGCTGTTTTTT. Amino acid sequence: CASRQLAGGTGELFF.

This clone has only a few counts. This chain uses TRBV7-6 with TRBJ2-7; the match to TRBD2 covers 11 bases. In germline, CDR1 is SGHVS, CDR2 FNYEAQ. This CDR3 spans 15 amino acids. After removal of 5 bases from V and 4 bases from J, the junction contained 7 bases not matched to a gene. The CDR3 DNA follows: TGTGCCAGCAGCACCGGGACTAGCGGCTCGTACGAGCAGTACTTC. Amino acid sequence: CASSTGTSGSYEQYF. The full variable domain, rest sourced from reference TRBV7-6 and TRBJ2-7, is GAGVSQSPRYKVTKRGQDVALRCDPISGHVSLYWYRQALGQGPEFLTYFNYEAQQDKSGLPNDRFSAERPEGSISTLTIQRTEQRDSAMYRCASSTGTSGSYEQYFGPGTRLTVT.

The CDR3 DNA reads as TGTGCCAGCAGCCCGCCGTGGGGCCTCCCGGCCAACGTCCTGACTTTC. Translated: CASSPPWGLPANVLTF. The V and J genes are TRBV5-4 and TRBJ2-6; TRBD1 might be the D (5 bases). Germline assignment: CDR1 SGHNT and CDR2 YYREEE (reference sequence). The CDR3 sequence is 16 residues long. Trimming cost V 4 bases and J 6 bases, with 17 bases left between them. Variable domain in full (rest from reference TRBV5-4 and TRBJ2-6): ETGVTQSPTHLIKTRGQQVTLRCSSQSGHNTVSWYQQALGQGPQFIFQYYREEENGRGNFPPRFSGLQFPNYSSELNVNALELDDSALYLCASSPPWGLPANVLTFGAGSRLTVL.

The CDR3 bases are TGTGCTAGTGGCCGGACAGGGAGTCAGACCCAGTACTTC. Translated, it gives CASGRTGSQTQYF. This sequence joins TRBV12-5 and TRBJ2-5, with 8 bases aligning to TRBD1. The CDR3 totals 13 residues. J lost 6 bases, V lost 6 bases, and 6 bases had no gene match. Germline V gene lookup returns CDR1 LGHNT and CDR2 FRNRAP.

The V and J genes are TRBV7-9 and TRBJ1-1; 7 bases are shared with TRBD1. There are 16 residues in the CDR3. V shed 6 bases, J shed 5 bases, and the junction held 15 bases outside the gene matches. Germline V gene lookup returns CDR1 SEHNR and CDR2 FQNEAQ (reference sequence). The CDR3, as DNA: TGTGCCAGCAGAAAGATGTTGGGGACAGACTTGACTGAAGCTTTCTTT. Protein product: CASRKMLGTDLTEAFF.

The chain combines TRBV2 with TRBJ2-7; 8 bases match TRBD1. V dropped 4 bases and J dropped 3; count of bases not matched to a gene: 5. The CDR3 consists of 14 residues. The germline CDR1 and CDR2 sequences are SNHLY and FYNNEI. The CDR3 protein is CASSAGQGSYEQYF. The CDR3 nucleotides are TGTGCCAGCAGTGCCGGACAGGGAAGCTACGAGCAGTACTTC.

V gene TRBV19 combines with J gene TRBJ2-5, with 10 bases fitting TRBD2. The J segment lost 5 bases and the V segment lost 4 bases, leaving 7 bases of the junction unmatched. Germline CDR1 reads LNHDA; CDR2 reads SQIVND (reference sequence). This CDR3 comprises 15 residues. CDR3 sequence reads: CASSTSLAGAETQYF. CDR3 DNA sequence: TGTGCCAGTAGTACTTCCCTAGCGGGAGCCGAGACCCAGTACTTC.